What follows are 9 T cell receptor beta chains derived from one specimen sequenced in a study of blood T cell repertoires in COVID-19 (dated by TCRdb to the early 2020s). The library was produced with the immunoSEQ multiplex PCR assay. TCRdb stores this immuneACCESS table with in-frame sequences only. Part of the clones is absent; in the studies checked, under half of the shortfall reflects unresolved V genes, and no reason is known for the rest. This sample has 80,000 to 100,000 clones in its table, and roughly 90% of those were observed once. The ten largest account for 2.5% to 3.5% of the sample. Sequencing was carried out using peripheral blood. These receptor sequences come from a woman in her 50s with active or convalescent COVID-19.

V usage is TRBV5-4 and J usage is TRBJ1-4; 10 bases are a match to TRBD1. The CDR3 loop spans 15 amino acids. The V and J ends lost 7 bases and 5 bases, in that order; junction bases with no gene match: 8. Germline assignment: CDR1 SGHNT and CDR2 YYREEE (reference sequence). CDR3 bases: TGTGCCAGCCATACAGAGGGACAGGGGAATGAAAAACTGTTTTTT. Its protein product is CASHTEGQGNEKLFF.

V usage is TRBV6-2 or TRBV6-3 and J usage is TRBJ2-3; a weak D match, TRBD2 (7 bases). Trimming stripped 4 bases from V and 5 bases from J, with 13 bases between. The CDR3 is made up of 14 amino acids. Per the germline V gene, CDR1 is MNHEY and CDR2 is SVGEGT. Written as DNA, the CDR3 is TGTGCCAGCAGTTGGGGGGGGGCATTAGATACGCAGTATTTT. Amino acid sequence: CASSWGGALDTQYF.

The chain has TRBV20-1 and TRBJ2-7; the D is unclear. Per germline, CDR1 DFQATT and CDR2 SNEGSKA (reference sequence). Trimming left V 6 bases short and J 6 bases short, with 9 bases between. CDR3 length equals 10 residues. CDR3 sequence: CSAEQVEQYF. The CDR3 region has the DNA TGCAGTGCGGAGCAAGTCGAGCAGTACTTC.

There are a few counts of this clone. This chain uses TRBV7-9 with TRBJ1-1; tentative D call: TRBD1 (6 bases). Germline values: CDR1 SEHNR, CDR2 FQNEAQ (reference sequence). This CDR3 region has 17 residues. The V and J ends lost 3 bases and 3 bases respectively, with 20 bases between them. CDR3 sequence: CASSFRRGPRGDTEAFF. The DNA of the CDR3 is TGTGCCAGCAGCTTCCGCAGGGGCCCCCGGGGAGACACTGAAGCTTTCTTT.

The rearrangement joins TRBV28 to TRBJ2-2; tentative D call: TRBD2 (7 bases). V shed 4 bases and J shed 4 bases, with 19 bases lying between them. This CDR3 is 17 amino acids long. Germline-derived CDR1 and CDR2 are MDHEN and SYDVKM. This chain's CDR3 is CASSSRSAGAFTGELFF. CDR3 bases: TGTGCCAGCAGTTCTCGGTCGGCGGGGGCCTTCACCGGGGAGCTGTTTTTT.

This clone was seen only a few times. The chain joins TRBV7-6 to TRBJ2-3; D is possibly TRBD2 (6 bases). This CDR3 has 15 amino acids. V was pared by 5 bases and J by 3 bases, with 15 bases between. Germline assignment: CDR1 SGHVS and CDR2 FNYEAQ. CDR3 region: CASSQESGETDTQYF. The DNA of the CDR3 is TGTGCCAGCAGCCAAGAATCGGGGGAGACAGATACGCAGTATTTT.

V and J are TRBV2 and TRBJ1-4; no clear D. V was pared by 0 bases and J by 8 bases, with 13 bases between. Germline CDR1 is SNHLY and CDR2 is FYNNEI. This CDR3 is 15 amino acids long. CDR3 in DNA: TGTGCCAGCAGTGAAGCTCGGAGAATTGGAGAAAAACTGTTTTTT. Its protein product is CASSEARRIGEKLFF. Drawing the rest from reference TRBV2 and TRBJ1-4, the complete variable domain is EPEVTQTPSHQVTQMGQEVILRCVPISNHLYFYWYRQILGQKVEFLVSFYNNEISEKSEIFDDQFSVERPDGSNFTLKIRSTKLEDSAMYFCASSEARRIGEKLFFGSGTQLSVL.

This clone was seen only once. This chain joins TRBV9 and TRBJ1-5; D remains unclear. V gave up 0 bases and J gave up 5 bases, with 12 bases separating them. The V gene's germline CDR1 is SGDLS and CDR2 YYNGEE. The CDR3 contains 15 residues. Here the CDR3 reads CASSVGPGGDQPQHF. CDR3 in DNA: TGTGCCAGCAGCGTAGGTCCAGGCGGGGATCAGCCCCAGCATTTT.

The sample holds one count of this clone. J is TRBJ1-1 and V is TRBV30, with D unclear. The CDR3 length is 14 residues. The V end was cut by 4 bases, the J end by 2 bases, with 14 bases between. Per germline, CDR1 GTSNPN and CDR2 SVGIG (reference sequence). The CDR3 sequence: CAWTKEEENTEAFF. DNA of the CDR3: TGTGCCTGGACCAAGGAGGAGGAAAACACTGAAGCTTTCTTT.